The source of this T cell receptor beta chain is a study of OX40 agonist ivuxolimab in advanced cancers. Study-level information: At approximately 80% male, the cohort had a mean age of around 56 years, ranging from roughly 20 to 80. Study results and limitations: Expanded peripheral T cells had an undetermined antigen specificity. The study observed clonal expansion of CD4+ and CD8+ blood T cells by week 6 at 0.1 to 3.0 mg/kg.

Data came from immunoSEQ multiplex PCR; TCRdb stores just in-frame clones and leaves some out. The sample has about 45,000 clones; more than 75% are singletons. Comments on this clone: Its antigen is not known.

With autoimmune disease history or systemic immunosuppression, patients were excluded. The CDR3 is made up of 16 amino acids. CDR1 is SGHNT and CDR2 is YENEEA in the germline V gene. V gave up 4 bases and J gave up 9 bases; unmatched junction bases: 11. The sample consisted of CD4+ or CD8+ T cells sorted from blood, taken in a trial of the OX40 agonist ivuxolimab. The gene calls are TRBV11-3 and TRBJ2-1; TRBD2 matches at 11 bases. The sequence derives from an adult with an advanced solid tumor such as melanoma, head and neck, liver or kidney cancer. The CDR3 DNA is TGTGCCAGCAGCTCCCGCGTGGTAGCGGGGGGGTCTGAGCAGTTCTTC. Translating it yields CASSSRVVAGGSEQFF.